These T cell receptor beta chains were read from a single sample in a study of T cell changes during pregnancy in multiple sclerosis. The method was immunoSEQ multiplex PCR; TCRdb's version includes in-frame clones alone and lacks a portion of them. The sample lists tens of thousands of clones, around nine tenths seen once, with less than 3.5% in the top ten. Sample: peripheral blood, taken before pregnancy. The source of these receptors is a female donor with multiple sclerosis, enrolled in a pregnancy study. The conserved cysteine and the conserved F or W are not part of the CDR3 here.

V gene | CDR3 protein
TRBV6-1 | ASSEAGGNQPQH
TRBV7-2 | ASSLAGRGNFNEQF
TRBV25-1 | ASIGTSGGAFTDTQY
TRBV29-1 | SVTSTDTQY
TRBV6-5 | ASSYLLDRGAF
TRBV29-1 | SVEGQGGTEQF
TRBV18 | ASSPTRQQPSGEQF
TRBV6-1 | AGQDWGLGHTEAF
TRBV5-6 | ASSLLVSGNEQF
TRBV27 | ASRLGQGGSNQPQH
TRBV5-8 | ASSATMLDRGRVTGELF
TRBV19 | ASSPSGKEYYNSPLH
TRBV6-4 | ASSPRGGAGGETQY
TRBV25-1 | ASSAGEGGGYT
TRBV19 | ASNPSQVPEKLF
TRBV6-5 | ASSSKIRGSAEAF
TRBV30 | AWSVPEGSFGNTIY
TRBV7-2 | ASSHNRGWDTIY
TRBV5-1 | ASSLSTGTGINEKLF